Shown below are 30 T cell receptor beta chains from a single sample sequenced in a study of blood T cell repertoires in COVID-19. Method: immunoSEQ multiplex PCR; TCRdb's copy keeps in-frame clones and lacks some. The table shows 85,000 to 130,000 clones, with about 91% occurring only once. Sequencing input: peripheral blood. The receptors derive from a human donor in a cohort sampled during active COVID-19.

This rearrangement joins TRBV28 to TRBJ2-7; D unresolved. CDR3 length: 12 residues. Germline loops: CDR1 MDHEN, CDR2 SYDVKM. V was cut by 3 bases and J by 7 bases, with 10 bases left in between. CDR3 in amino acids: CASSLGPGEQYF. The CDR3 nucleotides are TGTGCCAGCAGTTTGGGTCCCGGGGAGCAGTACTTC.

This sequence joins TRBV28 and TRBJ1-3; 7 positions agree with TRBD1. This CDR3 contains 16 residues. Unmatched junction bases numbered 5, after V lost 3 bases and J lost 0 bases. The germline CDR1 and CDR2 sequences are MDHEN and SYDVKM. The CDR3, as DNA: TGTGCCAGCAGTTTCGGTCACAGGGGCTCTGGAAACACCATATATTTT. Translating gives CASSFGHRGSGNTIYF.

This clone was picked up one time. The V call is TRBV19, the J call TRBJ1-1; the D gene is possibly TRBD1 (5 bases). Trimming took 3 bases from V and 1 from J, leaving 15 bases between them. The germline V gene has CDR1 LNHDA and CDR2 SQIVND (reference sequence). The CDR3 length is 16 residues. The CDR3 region is CASSIREAGTNTEAFF. DNA of the CDR3: TGTGCCAGTAGTATCAGGGAGGCAGGGACGAACACTGAAGCTTTCTTT.

CDR3 DNA sequence: TGTGCCAGCAGTCGGGTTGATAAGGCCTACGAGCAGTACTTC. Its translation is CASSRVDKAYEQYF. V gene TRBV27 combines with J gene TRBJ2-7; D ambiguous. With 5 bases removed from V and 2 bases from J, the gap between germline ends came to 13 bases. Per germline, CDR1 MNHEY and CDR2 SMNVEV (reference sequence). This CDR3 has 14 amino acids.

This clone was seen a handful of times. The rearrangement joins TRBV4-3 to TRBJ2-3; possibly TRBD2 for D (6 bases). The V end was cut by 6 bases, the J end by 3 bases, with 19 bases between. Germline loops: CDR1 LGHNA, CDR2 YSLEER. This CDR3 has 16 amino acids. The CDR3 region is CASSATRVLETDTQYF. CDR3 coding DNA: TGCGCCAGCAGTGCGACTAGAGTCCTCGAGACAGATACGCAGTATTTT.

The V and J genes are TRBV4-1 and TRBJ2-1, with TRBD2 identical over 11 bases. This CDR3 region has 15 residues. CDR1 is MGHRA, CDR2 YSYEKL, per germline. In nucleotides, the CDR3 is TGCGCGTCAGGACCCCCGGGACTAGCGGCCAATGAGCAGTTCTTC. It encodes CASGPPGLAANEQFF.

The rearrangement joins TRBV28 to TRBJ2-4, with D possibly TRBD2 on 6 matching bases. This CDR3 is 16 amino acids long. V lost 2 bases to trimming and J lost 4 bases, with 15 bases between them. Germline CDR1 and CDR2: MDHEN and SYDVKM. The CDR3 sequence: CASSLGSAGRKNIQYF. The CDR3 DNA reads TGTGCCAGCAGTTTAGGTTCTGCGGGGAGGAAAAACATTCAGTACTTC.

This chain uses TRBV28 with TRBJ1-5; 9 bases align to TRBD1. The CDR3 contains 15 residues. Losses at the gene ends were 6 bases for V and 4 bases for J; bases not matched to a gene: 7. The V gene's germline CDR1 is MDHEN and CDR2 SYDVKM. The CDR3 sequence: CASRHSGTGNQPQHF. In DNA form, the CDR3 reads TGTGCCAGCAGGCATTCCGGGACAGGGAATCAGCCCCAGCATTTT. The full variable domain, with the rest looked up from reference TRBV28 and TRBJ1-5, is DVKVTQSSRYLVKRTGEKVFLECVQDMDHENMFWYRQDPGLGLRLIYFSYDVKMKEKGDIPEGYSVSREKKERFSLILESASTNQTSMYLCASRHSGTGNQPQHFGDGTRLSIL.

V usage is TRBV4-1 and J usage is TRBJ2-7; 8 bases align to TRBD2. This CDR3 comprises 14 residues. Germline V CDR1 and CDR2: MGHRA, YSYEKL. Trimming cost V 1 base and J 6 bases; bases outside gene matches: 5. CDR3 coding DNA: TGCGCCAGCAGCCAAGTACCCGGGACTAGCGAGCAGTACTTC. Its protein product is CASSQVPGTSEQYF.

The chain carries TRBV9 and TRBJ1-2, with 7 bases matching TRBD1. The V gene's germline CDR1 is SGDLS and CDR2 YYNGEE. Losses at the gene ends were 3 bases for V and 0 bases for J; bases not matched to a gene: 5. The CDR3 loop spans 15 amino acids. This chain's CDR3 is CASSETGSPNYGYTF. CDR3 sequence (DNA): TGTGCCAGCAGCGAGACAGGGTCCCCTAACTATGGCTACACCTTC.

The rearrangement uses TRBV7-2 and TRBJ2-7; possible D gene TRBD2, 6 bases. This CDR3 is built from 15 residues. Germline CDR1 SGHTA, CDR2 FQGNSA. Trimming stripped 2 bases from V and 2 bases from J, with 13 bases between. The CDR3 spells CASSLNLEGTYEQYF. The DNA for the CDR3 is TGTGCCAGCAGCTTAAACCTGGAGGGGACCTACGAGCAGTACTTC.

CDR3 nucleotide sequence: TGTGCCAGTAGATACCGCGACGCGGGGGACTATGGCTACACCTTC. Translated: CASRYRDAGDYGYTF. This rearrangement joins TRBV19 to TRBJ1-2; possible D gene TRBD1, 5 bases. Germline loops: CDR1 LNHDA, CDR2 SQIVND (reference sequence). V was shortened by 6 bases and J by 3 bases, with 17 bases between the two germline ends. The CDR3 has 15 residues.

The gene calls are TRBV7-9 and TRBJ2-5, with 10 bases lining up with TRBD1. Per germline, CDR1 SEHNR and CDR2 FQNEAQ (reference sequence). This CDR3 comprises 17 residues. Germline trimming cut 5 bases from V and 2 bases from J; bases unmatched to any gene: 11. CDR3 amino acids: CASSTPEGQGLQETQYF. The CDR3 DNA sequence: TGTGCCAGCAGCACTCCCGAGGGACAGGGGCTACAAGAGACCCAGTACTTC.

The V call is TRBV6-2 or TRBV6-3, the J call TRBJ2-7, with a possible D match to TRBD1 (5 bases). Between the trimmed V and J ends, which lost 5 bases and 2 bases, there was a span of 10 bases. Germline CDR1 and CDR2: MNHEY and SVGEGT. The CDR3 covers 13 residues. The CDR3 DNA reads as TGTGCCAGCAGTCCCGTAGGGGCCTACGAGCAGTACTTC. Translated: CASSPVGAYEQYF.

Comment on this clone: Other DNA sequences of this sample code for an identical CDR3. The CDR3: CASRLAGGNEQFF. In DNA form, the CDR3 reads TGTGCCAGTAGGCTAGCGGGGGGGAATGAGCAGTTCTTC. The chain joins TRBV19 to TRBJ2-1; 12 bases match TRBD2. V dropped 6 bases and J dropped 7; count of bases not matched to a gene: 1. CDR1 and CDR2 (germline): LNHDA, SQIVND (reference sequence). The CDR3 loop spans 13 amino acids.

This clone was picked up one time. The sample has other DNA sequences that encode this CDR3 too. The gene calls are TRBV28 and TRBJ2-1; D is undetermined. The germline V and J ends were trimmed by 5 bases and 4 bases, with 3 bases remaining between them. The CDR3 has 11 amino acids. Germline V lookup: CDR1 MDHEN, CDR2 SYDVKM. CDR3 in amino acids: CASSLYNEQFF. DNA for the CDR3: TGTGCCAGCAGTCTTTACAATGAGCAGTTCTTC.

About this clone itself: Distinct nucleotide sequences in the sample also encode this CDR3. This chain uses TRBV6-2 or TRBV6-3 with TRBJ2-1; D uncertain. From germline, CDR1 is MNHEY and CDR2 SVGEGT. The CDR3 extends over 12 amino acids. V lost 2 bases to trimming and J lost 7 bases, with 6 bases between them. CDR3 coding DNA: TGTGCCAGCAGTTACGTGAGGAATGAGCAGTTCTTC. The encoded protein is CASSYVRNEQFF.

This clone was found a few times. CDR3 sequence: CASSPPGQDTGELFF. For the CDR3, the DNA is TGTGCCAGTAGTCCCCCGGGACAGGACACCGGGGAGCTGTTTTTT. The chain carries TRBV19 and TRBJ2-2; 8 nucleotides match TRBD1. CDR1 LNHDA and CDR2 SQIVND come from the germline V gene (reference sequence). The CDR3 sequence is 15 residues long. With 5 bases clipped from V and 3 bases from J, the junction kept 5 bases outside the gene matches.

This clone is a singleton in its sample. The V and J genes are TRBV4-3 and TRBJ2-3; tentative D call: TRBD2 (5 bases). The V gene's germline CDR1 is LGHNA and CDR2 YSLEER. V was shortened by 6 bases and J by 2 bases, with 15 bases between the two germline ends. The CDR3 spans 15 residues. The CDR3 region is CASSYSSGVTDTQYF. DNA of the CDR3: TGCGCCAGCAGTTACAGCAGCGGAGTCACAGATACGCAGTATTTT.

The J gene is TRBJ1-1, the V gene TRBV5-4; D gene unclear. Germline V gene lookup returns CDR1 SGHNT and CDR2 YYREEE (reference sequence). CDR3 length: 13 residues. Trimming took 6 bases from V and 2 from J, leaving 11 bases between them. In DNA form, the CDR3 reads TGTGCCAGCATGGCAGGTCTTAACACTGAAGCTTTCTTT. Translated: CASMAGLNTEAFF.

This rearrangement joins TRBV28 to TRBJ2-5; no firm D call. CDR1 is MDHEN and CDR2 is SYDVKM in the germline V gene. The ends were cut back, 8 bases at V and 3 bases at J, with 10 bases in the middle. The CDR3 has 12 amino acids. Written as DNA, the CDR3 is TGTGCCAGCCGCGGTCCAAAAGAGACCCAGTACTTC. It encodes CASRGPKETQYF.

This clone was seen once. The gene calls are TRBV29-1 and TRBJ2-1, with TRBD1 identical over 7 bases. The CDR3 contains 13 residues. The germline V gene has CDR1 SQVTM and CDR2 ANQGSEA. V dropped 5 bases and J dropped 5; count of bases not matched to a gene: 6. DNA of the CDR3: TGCAGCGTTATTACAGGGGTAAACAATGAGCAGTTCTTC. Translation: CSVITGVNNEQFF.

J is TRBJ1-1 and V is TRBV30, with a possible D match to TRBD1 (6 bases). This CDR3 is 13 amino acids long. With 2 bases removed from V and 5 bases from J, the gap between germline ends came to 12 bases. The germline CDR1 and CDR2 sequences are GTSNPN and SVGIG (reference sequence). CDR3 protein: CAWSKGHWTEAFF. The CDR3 DNA follows: TGTGCCTGGAGTAAGGGACACTGGACTGAAGCTTTCTTT. The full variable domain, completed using reference TRBV30 and TRBJ1-1, is SQTIHQWPATLVQPVGSPLSLECTVEGTSNPNLYWYRQAAGRGLQLLFYSVGIGQISSEVPQNLSASRPQDRQFILSSKKLLLSDSGFYLCAWSKGHWTEAFFGQGTRLTVV.

V is TRBV5-4 and J is TRBJ1-3; the match to TRBD1 covers 10 bases. The CDR3 loop spans 15 amino acids. Germline V lookup: CDR1 SGHNT, CDR2 YYREEE (reference sequence). V lost 4 bases, J lost 7 bases, and 8 bases stayed unmatched. CDR3 amino acids: CASSAWTGGTNTIYF. In nucleotides, the CDR3 is TGTGCCAGCAGCGCTTGGACAGGGGGAACGAACACCATATATTTT.

This clone was detected once. This chain joins TRBV4-1 and TRBJ1-6; 7 positions agree with TRBD1. V trimming: 5 bases; J trimming: 0 bases; junction bases outside the gene matches: 7. CDR3 length equals 17 residues. CDR1 MGHRA and CDR2 YSYEKL come from the germline V gene. The CDR3 nucleotides read TGCGCCAGCAGCGATGGACAGGCGAGCTCCTATAATTCACCCCTCCACTTT. Encoded protein: CASSDGQASSYNSPLHF.

J is TRBJ2-1 and V is TRBV15, with 7 bases lining up with TRBD2. The CDR3 has 17 amino acids. The J segment lost 4 bases and the V segment lost 1 base, leaving 10 bases of the junction unmatched. Looked up from germline, CDR1 is LNHNV and CDR2 is YYDKDF (reference sequence). The CDR3 reads CATSRVKSGGVYNEQFF. The CDR3 region has the DNA TGTGCCACCAGCAGAGTTAAATCGGGAGGTGTATACAATGAGCAGTTCTTC.

The chain combines TRBV6-1 with TRBJ1-2; D is uncertain. The CDR3 loop spans 13 amino acids. The germline V gene encodes CDR1 MNHNS and CDR2 SASEGT. Trimming shortened V by 2 bases and J by 7 bases, and 11 bases separated the two germline ends. The DNA for the CDR3 is TGTGCCAGCAGTGAACCCCCTCTGAGTGGCTACACCTTC. As protein: CASSEPPLSGYTF.

The chain is built from TRBV9 and TRBJ2-3; no definite D call. Germline assignment: CDR1 SGDLS and CDR2 YYNGEE. V was shortened by 0 bases and J by 2 bases, with 7 bases between the two germline ends. The CDR3 loop spans 14 amino acids. The CDR3 region has the DNA TGTGCCAGCAGCGTAGTATACTACACAGATACGCAGTATTTT. Encoded protein: CASSVVYYTDTQYF.

The chain uses TRBV6-5 and TRBJ1-1; D remains unclear. Deletions cut 6 bases from V and 7 bases from J, with 15 bases between. Germline V CDR1 and CDR2: MNHEY, SVGAGI. The CDR3 has 13 residues. DNA for the CDR3: TGTGCCAGCAGACCCCTGAGGATCCTTGAAGCTTTCTTT. Protein sequence: CASRPLRILEAFF.

The genes are TRBV20-1 and TRBJ2-7, with unresolved D. CDR3 length: 11 residues. Per germline, CDR1 DFQATT and CDR2 SNEGSKA (reference sequence). Trimming pared 3 bases from V and 4 bases from J, leaving 7 bases between. The CDR3 sequence is CSARWLYEQYF. CDR3 nucleotide sequence: TGCAGTGCTAGGTGGCTTTACGAGCAGTACTTC.